The subject of this entry is one T cell receptor beta chain. Antigen unknown. The sample belongs to a study of vaccination effects on CD4 cells after COVID-19. Study-wide context: Post-vaccine sampling occurred a median 72 days after the second dose.

Investigators separated out CD4+ T cells once around 9 days of culture had passed. Each participant was administered two doses of either the BNT162b2 or the mRNA-1273 vaccine. Among the vaccine recipients, none had a prior SARS-CoV-2 infection, and nucleocapsid antibodies were negative. Repertoires were generated with immunoSEQ multiplex PCR, while TCRdb's copy carries only in-frame clones and drops some. The sample contains 50,000 to 70,000 clones, roughly four fifths of which appear only once. The CDR3 is made up of 15 amino acids. The V gene's germline CDR1 is KGHSH and CDR2 LQKENI. V was trimmed by 2 bases and J by 0 bases, leaving 10 bases between them.

The rearrangement uses TRBV18 and TRBJ1-1, with a possible D match to TRBD1 (5 bases). The clonotype was recovered from a human donor who received a COVID-19 vaccine. This specimen was CD4+ T cells from PBMCs cultured without peptide, taken after COVID-19 vaccination. The CDR3 loop is CASSPGRQLNTEAFF. CDR3 DNA sequence: TGTGCCAGCTCACCAGGTAGACAGTTGAACACTGAAGCTTTCTTT.